A selection of T cell receptor beta chains follows, all from one sample in a study of T cells in Graves' hyperthyroidism and ophthalmopathy. TCRdb itself ran the multiplex PCR reads through MiXCR, one entry per CDR3 protein. The table shows about 560,000 distinct CDR3 sequences, with 35% to 55% occurring only once. The sequenced sample was peripheral blood or thyroid tissue (not recorded which). Receptors originate from a woman aged 18-29 years with Graves' hyperthyroidism. Each CDR3 is given with its conserved first and last residue. The D gene is left open where the match is weak. Part of the rows lack a size; the others show once, few, many or a class for expanded clones.

TRBV29-1	once	TRBJ2-5	TRBD1	CSVGQGISETQYF	TGCAGCGTCGGACAGGGCATTTCGGAGACCCAGTACTTC
TRBV6-6	many	TRBJ2-5	-	CASSFIGDTQYF	TGTGCCAGCAGCTTTATTGGGGACACCCAGTACTTC
TRBV5-5	-	TRBJ1-5	TRBD1	CASSFTGTVYSNQPQHF	TGTGCCAGCAGTTTTACCGGGACAGTATATAGCAATCAGCCCCAGCATTTT
TRBV6-6	-	TRBJ2-7	TRBD2	CASWGLAGGVGSYEQYF	TGTGCCAGCTGGGGGCTAGCGGGAGGAGTTGGATCCTACGAGCAGTACTTC
TRBV7-2	-	TRBJ1-6	-	CASRMDHPLQNSPLHF	TGTGCCAGCAGGATGGACCATCCGCTCCAAAATTCACCCCTCCACTTT
TRBV19	few	TRBJ2-5	-	CASSGVPRETQYF	TGTGCCAGTAGTGGGGTTCCCAGGGAGACCCAGTACTTC
TRBV7-9	many	TRBJ1-2	-	CASRMGADYGYTF	TGTGCCAGCAGAATGGGGGCGGACTATGGCTACACCTTC
TRBV2	once	TRBJ2-5	-	CASSVTGGEDQYF	TGTGCCAGCAGCGTAACTGGCGGGGAGGACCAGTACTTC
TRBV7-3	few	TRBJ2-7	TRBD2	CASSHSGSSYEQYF	TGCGCCAGCAGCCATAGCGGGAGTAGCTACGAGCAGTACTTC
TRBV7-9	-	TRBJ1-6	-	CAWSVPVGNSPLHF	TGTGCCTGGAGTGTACCGGTGGGGAATTCACCCCTCCACTTT
TRBV19	-	TRBJ2-7	-	CASSLPGGRYEQYF	TGTGCCAGTAGTCTCCCCGGAGGAAGGTACGAGCAGTACTTC
TRBV29-1	-	TRBJ2-7	-	CSVGRTTQKEQYF	TGCAGCGTGGGAAGAACGACCCAAAAGGAGCAGTACTTC
TRBV7-6	-	TRBJ2-7	TRBD1	CASSNPSGTESSYEQYF	TGTGCCAGCAGCAACCCATCCGGGACAGAAAGCTCCTACGAGCAGTACTTC
TRBV15	many	TRBJ2-5	TRBD1	CATSKDRAQETQYF	TGTGCCACCAGCAAAGACAGGGCTCAAGAGACCCAGTACTTC
TRBV13	few	TRBJ2-2	-	CASSETGLGTGELFF	TGTGCCAGCAGCGAGACAGGATTGGGCACCGGGGAGCTGTTTTTT
TRBV24-1	many	TRBJ2-2	TRBD2	CATGLALTGELFF	TGTGCCACCGGACTAGCGCTCACCGGGGAGCTGTTTTTT
TRBV12-3/TRBV12-4	-	TRBJ2-3	-	CASSLVGDTQYF	TGTGCCAGCAGTTTAGTAGGCGATACGCAGTATTTT
TRBV5-1	-	TRBJ1-6	-	CASSIGQRTPIRNSPLHF	TGCGCCAGCAGCATAGGACAGCGGACCCCAATAAGGAATTCACCCCTCCACTTT
TRBV29-1	few	TRBJ2-2	TRBD1	CSVGTGGHSNTGELFF	TGCAGCGTAGGGACAGGGGGCCATTCGAACACCGGGGAGCTGTTTTTT
TRBV15	-	TRBJ1-2	-	CATSIEGGGGYTF	TGTGCCACCAGCATTGAAGGCGGGGGCGGCTACACCTTC
TRBV29-1	-	TRBJ2-7	TRBD2	CSISGTGPYEQYF	TGCAGCATTAGCGGGACGGGCCCCTACGAGCAGTACTTC
TRBV29-1	many	TRBJ2-2	-	CSVIWTHGQIGELFF	TGCAGCGTTATTTGGACCCATGGGCAGATCGGGGAGCTGTTTTTT
TRBV7-9	once	TRBJ2-5	TRBD2	CASRLAGAQYF	TGTGCCAGCAGGCTAGCGGGTGCGCAGTACTTC
TRBV24-1	many	TRBJ2-5	-	CATNSDRPQETQYF	TGTGCCACCAACTCGGACCGACCACAAGAGACCCAGTACTTC
TRBV5-1	-	TRBJ2-2	TRBD2	CASSSASGANTGELFF	TGCGCCAGCAGCTCAGCTAGCGGAGCGAACACCGGGGAGCTGTTTTTT
TRBV13	-	TRBJ2-2	TRBD2	CASSTGTTNTGELFF	TGTGCCAGCAGCACCGGGACTACGAACACCGGGGAGCTGTTTTTT
TRBV25-1	-	TRBJ2-7	-	CASSPGNAYEQYF	TGTGCCAGCAGTCCCGGGAACGCCTACGAGCAGTACTTC
TRBV20-1	few	TRBJ2-5	-	CSAPGLNQETQYF	TGCAGTGCTCCGGGACTTAACCAAGAGACCCAGTACTTC
TRBV7-9	-	TRBJ2-7	-	CASSLSGAEQYF	TGTGCCAGCAGCTTAAGTGGGGCCGAGCAGTACTTC
TRBV7-2	-	TRBJ2-5	TRBD2	CASSQGVLAGVGETQYF	TGTGCCAGCAGCCAAGGGGTCCTAGCGGGAGTGGGAGAGACCCAGTACTTC
TRBV10-3	many	TRBJ1-1	TRBD1	CAIQPGTGGTEAFF	TGTGCCATCCAGCCCGGGACAGGGGGTACTGAAGCTTTCTTT
TRBV24-1	many	TRBJ1-5	-	CATSGGFNQPQHF	TGTGCCACCAGTGGGGGCTTCAATCAGCCCCAGCATTTT
TRBV20-1	-	TRBJ2-2	-	CSASGLYTNTGELFF	TGCAGTGCATCGGGACTCTACACGAACACCGGGGAGCTGTTTTTT
TRBV7-3	once	TRBJ2-7	-	CASSSLSTGFYEQYF	TGTGCCAGCAGCTCCCTCTCAACGGGATTCTACGAGCAGTACTTC
TRBV24-1	few	TRBJ2-3	TRBD2	CATSDTLEGGPDTQYF	TGTGCCACCAGTGATACGTTGGAGGGAGGGCCAGATACGCAGTATTTT
TRBV19	-	TRBJ1-5	-	CASSIDNIRVSSQPQHF	TGTGCCAGTAGTATAGATAATATAAGGGTATCGAGTCAGCCCCAGCATTTT
TRBV29-1	-	TRBJ2-2	-	CSVERRSGELFF	TGCAGCGTTGAACGAAGGTCCGGGGAGCTGTTTTTT
TRBV7-3	-	TRBJ2-3	TRBD2	CASSSLAGVGTDTQYF	TGTGCCAGCAGCTCTTTAGCGGGAGTGGGGACAGATACGCAGTATTTT
TRBV7-3	few	TRBJ1-1	-	CASSLLDGEAFF	TGTGCCAGCAGCCTCCTCGACGGTGAAGCTTTCTTT
TRBV14	-	TRBJ2-7	-	CASSQPTGGPLSYEQYF	TGTGCCAGCAGCCAACCAACAGGAGGACCGCTCTCCTACGAGCAGTACTTC
TRBV10-3	-	TRBJ1-5	TRBD1	CAISFPGQGHQPQHF	TGTGCCATCAGTTTTCCGGGACAGGGACATCAGCCCCAGCATTTT
TRBV20-1	-	TRBJ2-7	-	CSARVGNSYEQYF	TGCAGTGCTAGAGTAGGCAACTCCTACGAGCAGTACTTC
TRBV19	-	TRBJ2-7	-	CASSILDITYEQYF	TGTGCCAGTAGTATTTTGGACATAACCTACGAGCAGTACTTC
TRBV2	many	TRBJ1-2	-	CASSMGTLNYGYTF	TGTGCCAGCAGTATGGGAACCCTAAACTATGGCTACACCTTC
TRBV10-3	many	TRBJ1-1	-	CAISEGSTEAFF	TGTGCCATCAGTGAGGGCTCAACTGAAGCTTTCTTT
TRBV10-3	-	TRBJ1-2	-	CATWDIWDYGYTF	TGTGCCACCTGGGACATCTGGGACTATGGCTACACCTTC
TRBV6-4	few	TRBJ1-2	-	CASSSTPRGNYGYTF	TGTGCCAGCAGTAGTACGCCCCGGGGGAACTATGGCTACACCTTC
TRBV12-3/TRBV12-4	few	TRBJ2-5	-	CASSLGEGRETQYF	TGTGCCAGCAGTTTGGGTGAGGGGAGGGAGACCCAGTACTTC
TRBV7-9	few	TRBJ1-4	-	CASSSASWRANEKLFF	TGTGCCAGCAGCTCAGCCAGTTGGCGGGCTAATGAAAAACTGTTTTTT
TRBV7-9	many	TRBJ2-5	-	CASSPGQSWGETQYF	TGTGCCAGCAGCCCCGGACAGAGTTGGGGAGAGACCCAGTACTTC
TRBV29-1	-	TRBJ2-3	-	CSVDRQWDTQYF	TGCAGCGTTGACCGACAGTGGGATACGCAGTATTTT
TRBV2	-	TRBJ1-1	-	CASSLSSRAEAFF	TGTGCCAGCAGTCTCTCGTCGCGAGCTGAAGCTTTCTTT
TRBV3-1	-	TRBJ2-5	TRBD1	CASSQDLDREETQYF	TGTGCCAGCAGCCAAGATCTGGACAGGGAAGAGACCCAGTACTTC
TRBV7-9	many	TRBJ2-7	-	CASSHPTGGEQYF	TGTGCCAGCAGCCATCCCACGGGCGGCGAGCAGTACTTC